This T cell receptor (beta chain) was observed in a study of early stage breast cancer tumors. Study in general: ER+/PR+/HER2- status applied to twelve of 16 invasive breast tumors.

Data came from immunoSEQ multiplex PCR; TCRdb stores just in-frame clones and leaves some out. Among roughly 48,000 clones, roughly four fifths were seen once, and the ten largest hold around 1.5%. Trimming left V 3 bases short and J 5 bases short, with 14 bases between. The CDR3 loop spans 15 amino acids. Germline lookup yields CDR1 SGHRS and CDR2 YFSETQ. This TCR came from a person in their fifties or sixties with breast cancer. The V call is TRBV5-1, the J call TRBJ2-2, with TRBD2 as a possible D gene (6 bases). Sample: blood. The CDR3 DNA is TGCGCCAGCAGCTCATCCCACCGGGGGACCGGGGAGCTGTTTTTT. Amino acid sequence: CASSSSHRGTGELFF.